Presented here are 31 T cell receptor beta chains from one specimen sequenced in a study of blood T cell repertoires in COVID-19. TCRdb keeps only in-frame clones here, not all; method: immunoSEQ multiplex PCR. This sample has 210,000 or so clones, with about 85% found just once. The material sequenced was PBMCs or T cells enriched from blood (not recorded which). The receptors come from a young man who had recovered from COVID-19.

Comments on this clone: Other DNA sequences in this specimen translate into the identical CDR3. J is TRBJ1-2 and V is TRBV29-1; D remains unclear. The germline V gene has CDR1 SQVTM and CDR2 ANQGSEA. This CDR3 is 12 amino acids long. V shed 0 bases and J shed 8 bases, with 10 bases lying between them. The CDR3 DNA reads as TGCAGCGTTGAAGATCTTGGTGGCGGCTACACCTTC. This sequence encodes CSVEDLGGGYTF.

This chain connects TRBV5-4 to TRBJ1-1; 7 bases are shared with TRBD1. CDR1 and CDR2 (germline): SGHNT, YYREEE (reference sequence). This CDR3 comprises 13 residues. The junction had 6 bases not matched to a gene; V was cut back by 4 bases and J by 6 bases. CDR3 bases: TGTGCCAGCAGCCAGGGACAGAGCGCTGAAGCTTTCTTT. Its protein product is CASSQGQSAEAFF.

This clone was picked up a small number of times. The chain combines TRBV5-1 with TRBJ2-1; tentative D call: TRBD1 (6 bases). The CDR3 totals 15 residues. Trimming left V 4 bases short and J 6 bases short, with 17 bases between. Germline loops: CDR1 SGHRS, CDR2 YFSETQ. The CDR3 reads CASSQTEQGSNEQFF. The DNA of the CDR3 is TGCGCCAGCAGCCAGACCGAACAGGGTAGCAATGAGCAGTTCTTC.

The chain is built from TRBV3-1 (or the pseudogene TRBV3-2) and TRBJ2-4, with D perhaps TRBD1 (6 bases). V lost 0 bases and J lost 9, with 12 bases in between. Looked up from germline, CDR1 is LGHDT and CDR2 is YNNKEL (reference sequence). CDR3 size: 14 residues. Here the CDR3 DNA reads TGTGCCAGCAGCCAAGAACCAGGGGTGTCCATTCAGTACTTC. This sequence encodes CASSQEPGVSIQYF.

The chain joins TRBV10-3 to TRBJ1-2; D is unresolved. V was cut by 0 bases and J by 4 bases, with 3 bases left in between. Germline V lookup: CDR1 ENHRY, CDR2 SYGVKD. The CDR3 loop spans 12 amino acids. Here the CDR3 reads CAISESLYGYTF. The CDR3 coding sequence is TGTGCCATCAGTGAGTCCCTCTATGGCTACACCTTC.

With regard to this clone: The sample has other DNA sequences that encode this CDR3 too. This sequence joins TRBV20-1 and TRBJ2-7, with a tentative D call TRBD2 (6 bases). Germline CDR1 and CDR2: DFQATT and SNEGSKA (reference sequence). This CDR3 region has 11 residues. V was clipped by 2 bases and J by 6 bases, with 8 bases between them. The CDR3 coding sequence is TGCAGTGCTAGAACTAGCTCCGAGCAGTACTTC. As protein: CSARTSSEQYF.

This chain connects TRBV30 to TRBJ1-6; D gene ambiguous. Germline V lookup: CDR1 GTSNPN, CDR2 SVGIG (reference sequence). Trimming cost V 6 bases and J 9 bases, with 12 bases left between them. The CDR3 consists of 12 residues. CDR3 coding DNA: TGTGCCTGTACGCGCGATCTTTCACCCCTCCACTTT. It codes for CACTRDLSPLHF.

This clone was counted once. The chain is built from TRBV6-5 and TRBJ1-4; 9 positions agree with TRBD1. Germline lookup yields CDR1 MNHEY and CDR2 SVGAGI. This CDR3 has 16 amino acids. J gave up 0 bases and V 4 bases, and 3 bases lay outside the gene matches. CDR3: CASSSRTGATNEKLFF. The CDR3 bases are TGTGCCAGCAGTTCCCGGACAGGGGCAACTAATGAAAAACTGTTTTTT.

V usage is TRBV11-2 and J usage is TRBJ1-3; no clear D gene. The CDR3 totals 12 residues. V lost 8 bases, J lost 4 bases, and 9 bases lay in between. Germline assignment: CDR1 SGHAT and CDR2 FQNNGV. CDR3 residues: CASASEGNTIYF. For the CDR3, the DNA is TGTGCCAGCGCCTCAGAAGGAAACACCATATATTTT. Together with reference TRBV11-2 and TRBJ1-3, the CDR3 gives the full variable domain: EAGVAQSPRYKIIEKRQSVAFWCNPISGHATLYWYQQILGQGPKLLIQFQNNGVVDDSQLPKDRFSAERLKGVDSTLKIQPAKLEDSAVYLCASASEGNTIYFGEGSWLTVV.

This clone was detected once. Other DNA sequences of this sample code for an identical CDR3. V is TRBV3-1 (or the pseudogene TRBV3-2) and J is TRBJ1-5, with a possible D match to TRBD1 (6 bases). V shed 0 bases and J shed 7 bases, with 7 bases lying between them. The CDR3 sequence is 13 residues long. Germline assignment: CDR1 LGHDT and CDR2 YNNKEL (reference sequence). In nucleotides, the CDR3 is TGTGCCAGCAGCCAAGATAGGGGGCAGCCCCAGCATTTT. This sequence encodes CASSQDRGQPQHF.

The chain links TRBV18 to TRBJ1-1, with 7 nucleotides matching TRBD1. The V segment lost 3 bases and the J segment 4 bases; nucleotides outside the gene matches: 5. Germline V CDR1 and CDR2: KGHSH, LQKENI. CDR3 size: 14 residues. The CDR3 here is CASSPEGATTEAFF. CDR3 coding DNA: TGTGCCAGCTCACCGGAGGGGGCCACCACTGAAGCTTTCTTT.

Concerning this clone: A much more abundant neighbour one base away suggests this may be a read error. The chain has TRBV7-4 and TRBJ1-5, with a possible D match to TRBD1 (6 bases). Germline V gene sequence: CDR1 SGHVT, CDR2 SQSDAQ. CDR3 length: 17 residues. The CDR3 DNA reads TGTGCCACCAGCGACGGAAACGGGGGGGGCAGCAATCAGCCCCAGCATTTT. Amino acid sequence: CATSDGNGGGSNQPQHF.

The rearrangement joins TRBV9 to TRBJ2-3; 9 bases are shared with TRBD2. CDR1 is SGDLS and CDR2 is YYNGEE in the germline V gene. The CDR3 covers 16 residues. V lost 0 bases to trimming and J lost 6 bases; unmatched junction nucleotides: 8. This CDR3 reads CASSVGDSGGSDTQYF. Written as DNA, the CDR3 is TGTGCCAGCAGCGTAGGAGATAGCGGGGGTTCCGATACGCAGTATTTT.

This chain joins TRBV2 and TRBJ1-6; a possible D gene is TRBD1 (5 bases). Deletions cut 7 bases from V and 8 bases from J, with 12 bases between. Germline V gene sequence: CDR1 SNHLY, CDR2 FYNNEI. The CDR3 has 13 amino acids. The chain's CDR3 is CASKRQGDSPLHF. As DNA, the CDR3 is TGTGCCAGCAAAAGGCAGGGCGATTCACCCCTCCACTTT. The variable domain in full, completed from reference TRBV2 and TRBJ1-6, reads EPEVTQTPSHQVTQMGQEVILRCVPISNHLYFYWYRQILGQKVEFLVSFYNNEISEKSEIFDDQFSVERPDGSNFTLKIRSTKLEDSAMYFCASKRQGDSPLHFGNGTRLTVT.

V and J are TRBV19 and TRBJ2-1; 14 bases map to TRBD2. CDR3 length: 17 residues. The J segment lost 7 bases and the V segment lost 6 bases, leaving 11 bases of the junction unmatched. Germline V CDR1 and CDR2: LNHDA, SQIVND (reference sequence). CDR3 residues: CASRKERTSGRRNEQFF. Here the CDR3 DNA reads TGTGCCAGTAGAAAGGAAAGGACTAGCGGGAGGAGGAATGAGCAGTTCTTC. The entire variable domain, with the rest obtained from reference TRBV19 and TRBJ2-1, is as follows: DGGITQSPKYLFRKEGQNVTLSCEQNLNHDAMYWYRQDPGQGLRLIYYSQIVNDFQKGDIAEGYSVSREKKESFPLTVTSAQKNPTAFYLCASRKERTSGRRNEQFFGPGTRLTVL.

The chain links TRBV3-1 (or the pseudogene TRBV3-2) to TRBJ2-7; 8 positions match TRBD1. V shed 1 base and J 6 bases; nucleotides not matched to a gene: 5. CDR3 size: 14 residues. Germline V gene lookup returns CDR1 LGHDT and CDR2 YNNKEL (reference sequence). The CDR3 bases are TGTGCCAGCAGCCAAGGACAGGGGTTGGGCGAGCAGTACTTC. This codes for CASSQGQGLGEQYF.

This chain connects TRBV7-2 to TRBJ1-2, with 7 bases lining up with TRBD1. Germline V gene data show CDR1 as SGHTA and CDR2 as FQGNSA. The CDR3 extends over 16 amino acids. V shed 6 bases and J 0 bases; nucleotides not matched to a gene: 10. The CDR3: CASSTGAVLANYGYTF. The CDR3 DNA follows: TGTGCCAGCAGTACAGGGGCGGTGCTAGCTAACTATGGCTACACCTTC.

This chain connects TRBV28 to TRBJ2-7, with D possibly being TRBD2 (6 bases). The CDR3 is 16 residues long. Germline CDR1 and CDR2: MDHEN and SYDVKM. V lost 4 bases, J lost 0 bases, and 16 bases lay in between. CDR3 loop: CASSSFPGESSYEQYF. The CDR3 DNA is TGTGCCAGCAGTTCATTTCCGGGAGAGAGCTCCTACGAGCAGTACTTC.

The CDR3: CASIQNSGIRPLNEQFF. CDR3 coding DNA: TGTGCCAGCATCCAAAATAGCGGGATCCGGCCCCTCAATGAGCAGTTCTTC. The chain is built from TRBV28 and TRBJ2-1; 8 nucleotides align to TRBD2. CDR3 length equals 17 residues. Germline trimming cut 7 bases from V and 6 bases from J; bases unmatched to any gene: 17. Germline V CDR1 and CDR2: MDHEN, SYDVKM.

The rearrangement joins TRBV5-4 to TRBJ2-2; weak D call: TRBD1 (6 bases). Germline V gives CDR1 SGHNT, CDR2 YYREEE (reference sequence). The CDR3 is 15 amino acids. Between the trimmed V and J ends, which lost 3 bases and 0 bases, there was a span of 9 bases. CDR3 loop: CASSYGQTNTGELFF. CDR3 bases: TGTGCCAGCAGCTACGGACAGACGAACACCGGGGAGCTGTTTTTT.

This clone is a singleton in its sample. V and J are TRBV3-1 (or the pseudogene TRBV3-2) and TRBJ2-7; D possibly corresponds to TRBD1 (5 bases). The V gene's germline CDR1 is LGHDT and CDR2 YNNKEL (reference sequence). Trimming pared 3 bases from V and 3 bases from J, leaving 12 bases between. The CDR3 length is 14 residues. This CDR3 reads CASSHLDRYYEQYF. CDR3 coding DNA: TGTGCCAGCAGCCACCTAGACAGATACTACGAGCAGTACTTC.

The V and J genes are TRBV6-4 and TRBJ2-2, with no clear D. This CDR3 has 13 amino acids. Trimming removed 7 bases at V and 5 bases at J, with 11 bases between. Germline V gene data show CDR1 as MRHNA and CDR2 as SNTAGT. In DNA, the CDR3 is TGTGCCAGCAACCCAACTAAAACCGGGGAGCTGTTTTTT. Amino acids: CASNPTKTGELFF.

This clone has a single count. This rearrangement joins TRBV25-1 to TRBJ2-1; no clear D. The CDR3 loop spans 11 amino acids. Germline lookup yields CDR1 MGHDK and CDR2 SYGVNS. Trimming stripped 8 bases from V and 4 bases from J, with 6 bases between. The CDR3 reads CASRVYNEQFF. For the CDR3, the DNA is TGTGCCAGCCGCGTTTACAATGAGCAGTTCTTC.

The chain combines TRBV4-2 with TRBJ2-5, with TRBD2 matching over 7 bases. The CDR3 loop spans 16 amino acids. The J segment lost 1 base and the V segment lost 0 bases, leaving 5 bases of the junction unmatched. CDR1 is LGHNA and CDR2 is YNFKEQ in the germline V gene. CDR3 in amino acids: CASSQELGGFQETQYF. The CDR3 DNA reads TGTGCCAGCAGCCAAGAATTGGGGGGGTTCCAAGAGACCCAGTACTTC.

The sample holds one count of this clone. The rearrangement links TRBV12-5 to TRBJ2-3; 7 bases fit TRBD1. Germline V gene sequence: CDR1 LGHNT, CDR2 FRNRAP. The J segment lost 1 base and the V segment lost 1 base, leaving 5 bases of the junction unmatched. The length of the CDR3 is 16 residues. DNA of the CDR3: TGTGCTAGTGGTTTGGACTTGGGACAGCGCACAGATACGCAGTATTTT. It specifies CASGLDLGQRTDTQYF.

The rearrangement uses TRBV5-1 and TRBJ1-2; D is uncertain. The CDR3 length is 16 residues. Germline V gene sequence: CDR1 SGHRS, CDR2 YFSETQ. Trimming pared 0 bases from V and 0 bases from J, leaving 12 bases between. In DNA form, the CDR3 reads TGCGCCAGCAGCTTGGGAGAAGGCGCGGCTAACTATGGCTACACCTTC. Translated: CASSLGEGAANYGYTF. The full variable domain, its missing parts supplied by reference TRBV5-1 and TRBJ1-2, is KAGVTQTPRYLIKTRGQQVTLSCSPISGHRSVSWYQQTPGQGLQFLFEYFSETQRNKGNFPGRFSGRQFSNSRSEMNVSTLELGDSALYLCASSLGEGAANYGYTFGSGTRLTVV.

The chain has TRBV28 and TRBJ2-7, with 11 bases that match TRBD2. This CDR3 has 15 residues. Germline lookup yields CDR1 MDHEN and CDR2 SYDVKM. V lost 5 bases, J lost 0 bases, and 3 bases stayed unmatched. The DNA of the CDR3 is TGTGCCAGCAGTACAGGGACTAGCGGCTCCTACGAGCAGTACTTC. Translation gives CASSTGTSGSYEQYF.

This sequence joins TRBV7-9 and TRBJ2-1, with D perhaps matching TRBD2 (6 bases). CDR3 length: 16 residues. The V and J ends lost 1 base and 2 bases respectively, with 12 bases between them. Germline CDR1 is SEHNR and CDR2 is FQNEAQ (reference sequence). The chain's CDR3 is CASSLVLGGAYNEQFF. The CDR3 DNA reads TGTGCCAGCAGCTTAGTATTAGGCGGGGCCTACAATGAGCAGTTCTTC.

As regards this clone: Other DNA sequences in this sample translate to the same CDR3. The V and J genes are TRBV18 and TRBJ2-7; D uncertain. Between the trimmed V and J ends, which lost 2 bases and 1 base, there was a span of 3 bases. CDR3 size: 12 residues. Looked up from germline, CDR1 is KGHSH and CDR2 is LQKENI. CDR3 bases: TGTGCCAGCTCACCATCGTCCTACGAGCAGTACTTC. As protein: CASSPSSYEQYF.

The chain is built from TRBV3-1 (or the pseudogene TRBV3-2) and TRBJ2-3; tentative D call: TRBD2 (6 bases). CDR3 size: 16 residues. The ends were cut back, 4 bases at V and 4 bases at J, with 18 bases in the middle. Germline V lookup: CDR1 LGHDT, CDR2 YNNKEL (reference sequence). CDR3 in amino acids: CASSPTRDRRPDTQYF. CDR3 nucleotides: TGTGCCAGCAGCCCGACTAGAGATAGGAGGCCAGATACGCAGTATTTT.

The chain employs TRBV3-1 (or the pseudogene TRBV3-2) and TRBJ2-3; 13 nucleotides agree with TRBD2. Trimming at V came to 5 bases and at J to 2 bases, leaving 7 bases not matched to a gene. Germline V gene data show CDR1 as LGHDT and CDR2 as YNNKEL (reference sequence). The CDR3 extends over 17 amino acids. The CDR3 here is CASSAWTSGGPTDTQYF. The CDR3 coding sequence is TGTGCCAGCAGCGCATGGACTAGCGGGGGCCCCACAGATACGCAGTATTTT.